A single sample is the source of the 24 T cell receptor beta chains below, sequenced in a study of shared clonotypes between healthy human individuals (dated by TCRdb to about 2020). CD8 naive samples consisted of CD45RO-negative cells that were positively selected for CCR7, yielding a CD45RA+CCR7+ population without TemRA cells. The library was obtained by the immunoSEQ multiplex PCR assay. Not all clones reach the TCRdb copy of this immuneACCESS table, which keeps in-frame sequences only. Checked studies attribute under half of the gap to unresolved V genes and leave the rest unexplained. The sample table shows 500,000 to 700,000 clones, and approximately 95% are seen once. The top ten hold 0.11% of the sample. Sequenced: naive CD8+ T cells sorted from blood. Per the publication, the cell subset or site label means: CD45RA+CCR7+. The receptors were sampled from a woman in her twenties or thirties in good health.

The chain combines TRBV9 with TRBJ2-2; 8 positions agree with TRBD1. The ends lost 3 bases at V and 7 bases at J; junction bases unmatched: 8. The CDR3 extends over 15 amino acids. Germline-derived CDR1 and CDR2 are SGDLS and YYNGEE. This CDR3 reads CASSEPDRGFGELFF. The DNA of the CDR3 is TGTGCCAGCAGCGAACCAGACAGGGGATTCGGGGAGCTGTTTTTT.

This clone occurred once. The V call is TRBV6-1, the J call TRBJ2-7; 10 bases map to TRBD2. J was trimmed by 2 bases and V by 3 bases; bases with no gene match: 1. This CDR3 region has 14 residues. The germline V gene has CDR1 MNHNS and CDR2 SASEGT. In DNA form, the CDR3 reads TGTGCCAGCAGTGAGGGACTAGCGCCCTACGAGCAGTACTTC. Residues: CASSEGLAPYEQYF.

The chain has TRBV19 and TRBJ1-1; the match to TRBD1 covers 9 bases. The CDR3 is 14 amino acids. The germline V gene encodes CDR1 LNHDA and CDR2 SQIVND (reference sequence). V was clipped by 7 bases and J by 6 bases; unmatched bases: 9. This CDR3 reads CASNLGQGVPEAFF. In nucleotides, the CDR3 is TGTGCCAGTAATCTGGGACAGGGTGTTCCTGAAGCTTTCTTT.

The chain has TRBV4-1 and TRBJ1-4; no definite D call. Trimming shortened V by 0 bases and J by 7 bases, and 3 bases separated the two germline ends. Germline lookup yields CDR1 MGHRA and CDR2 YSYEKL. The CDR3 runs 12 residues. In nucleotides, the CDR3 is TGCGCCAGCAGCCAAGACGCTGAAAAACTGTTTTTT. It translates to CASSQDAEKLFF.

J is TRBJ2-7 and V is TRBV7-8, with 16 bases aligning to TRBD2. Germline V CDR1 and CDR2: SGHVS, FQNEAQ. This CDR3 has 17 amino acids. The ends lost 5 bases at V and 4 bases at J; junction bases unmatched: 8. The CDR3 DNA is TGTGCCAGCAGCGCGGGACTAGCGGGAGGGTCCTTTTACGAGCAGTACTTC. Translation: CASSAGLAGGSFYEQYF.

This chain links TRBV7-2 with TRBJ1-5; D is undetermined. CDR1 and CDR2 (germline): SGHTA, FQGNSA. Trimming took off 4 bases at V and 4 bases at J, with 8 bases between the two ends. The CDR3 has 13 residues. The CDR3, as DNA: TGTGCCAGCAGCTCACTCCGGAATCAGCCCCAGCATTTT. This translates into CASSSLRNQPQHF.

The rearrangement uses TRBV11-2 and TRBJ2-5; D is uncertain. Germline-derived CDR1 and CDR2 are SGHAT and FQNNGV. The germline V and J ends were trimmed by 1 base and 3 bases, with 3 bases remaining between them. The CDR3 has 12 residues. The CDR3: CASSLGEETQYF. The CDR3 coding sequence is TGTGCCAGCAGCTTAGGGGAAGAGACCCAGTACTTC.

The V call is TRBV11-2, the J call TRBJ2-7; D ambiguous. This CDR3 has 13 amino acids. Trimming took 1 base from V and 2 from J, leaving 6 bases between them. Germline values: CDR1 SGHAT, CDR2 FQNNGV. CDR3 nucleotides: TGTGCCAGCAGCTTAGGAAGGACCTACGAGCAGTACTTC. It encodes CASSLGRTYEQYF.

In DNA, the CDR3 is TGTGCCAGCAGCTCACTGGACACCTACAATGAGCAGTTCTTC. This gives the protein CASSSLDTYNEQFF. V gene TRBV27 combines with J gene TRBJ2-1, with D possibly matching TRBD1 (5 bases). CDR1 MNHEY and CDR2 SMNVEV come from the germline V gene (reference sequence). This CDR3 is 14 amino acids long. V gave up 6 bases and J gave up 2 bases, with 11 bases separating them.

This chain connects TRBV9 to TRBJ1-5; no clear D. Deletions cut 2 bases from V and 4 bases from J, with 13 bases between. Germline values: CDR1 SGDLS, CDR2 YYNGEE. The CDR3 has 15 residues. The CDR3 DNA is TGTGCCAGCAGCGTTGGACCTGGGCGTAATCAGCCCCAGCATTTT. Protein sequence: CASSVGPGRNQPQHF.

This chain connects TRBV28 to TRBJ1-2; TRBD1 aligns across 9 bases. The CDR3 runs 14 residues. The J segment lost 4 bases and the V segment lost 3 bases, leaving 3 bases of the junction unmatched. CDR1 is MDHEN, CDR2 SYDVKM, per germline. The CDR3 nucleotides are TGTGCCAGCAGTTTTCCGGGACAGGGCTATGGCTACACCTTC. Its protein product is CASSFPGQGYGYTF.

V and J are TRBV28 and TRBJ1-1; 7 bases are shared with TRBD1. This CDR3 is 14 amino acids long. J gave up 4 bases and V 8 bases, and 10 bases lay outside the gene matches. Germline V lookup: CDR1 MDHEN, CDR2 SYDVKM. CDR3 protein: CASDNRGPGTEAFF. The CDR3 nucleotides are TGTGCCAGCGATAACAGGGGCCCGGGCACTGAAGCTTTCTTT. Together with reference TRBV28 and TRBJ1-1, the CDR3 gives the full variable domain: DVKVTQSSRYLVKRTGEKVFLECVQDMDHENMFWYRQDPGLGLRLIYFSYDVKMKEKGDIPEGYSVSREKKERFSLILESASTNQTSMYLCASDNRGPGTEAFFGQGTRLTVV.

This chain joins TRBV27 and TRBJ1-4; tentative D call: TRBD1 (5 bases). With 1 base removed from V and 5 bases from J, the gap between germline ends came to 11 bases. The CDR3 runs 15 residues. In germline, CDR1 is MNHEY, CDR2 SMNVEV (reference sequence). CDR3 nucleotides: TGTGCCAGCAGTTTATGGAGGGGACGGAATGAAAAACTGTTTTTT. Its translation is CASSLWRGRNEKLFF.

The DNA of the CDR3 is TGTGCCAGCAGTTACGGGCAGGGGGCCTCCTACGAGCAGTACTTC. Residues: CASSYGQGASYEQYF. V gene TRBV6-5 combines with J gene TRBJ2-7; 8 bases are a match to TRBD1. The CDR3 runs to 15 residues. Germline V gene lookup returns CDR1 MNHEY and CDR2 SVGAGI. V was clipped by 2 bases and J by 0 bases; unmatched bases: 3.

J is TRBJ2-7 and V is TRBV4-1; 12 bases agree with TRBD2. Germline CDR1 and CDR2: MGHRA and YSYEKL. This CDR3 is built from 16 residues. After removal of 3 bases from V and 1 base from J, the junction contained 4 bases not matched to a gene. This chain's CDR3 is CASSHSSGRGSYEQYF. CDR3 DNA: TGCGCCAGCAGCCATTCTAGCGGGAGGGGATCCTACGAGCAGTACTTC.

The chain uses TRBV13 and TRBJ2-3; D unresolved. This CDR3 comprises 17 residues. CDR1 PRHDT and CDR2 FYEKMQ come from the germline V gene (reference sequence). Trimming shortened V by 3 bases and J by 1 base, and 17 bases separated the two germline ends. The CDR3 reads CASSFGWAGHRTDTQYF. CDR3 nucleotide sequence: TGTGCCAGCAGCTTTGGGTGGGCCGGCCACCGCACAGATACGCAGTATTTT.

The rearrangement joins TRBV18 to TRBJ2-7, with TRBD2 as a possible D gene (5 bases). The CDR3 consists of 15 residues. V was cut by 3 bases and J by 0 bases, with 12 bases left in between. Germline CDR1 reads KGHSH; CDR2 reads LQKENI. The CDR3 loop reads CASSPLQEGSYEQYF. The CDR3 coding sequence is TGTGCCAGCTCACCTCTCCAAGAGGGCTCCTACGAGCAGTACTTC.

The rearrangement uses TRBV5-6 and TRBJ1-4; D ambiguous. V lost 4 bases to trimming and J lost 4 bases, with 17 bases between them. The CDR3 runs 16 residues. The V gene's germline CDR1 is SGHDT and CDR2 YYEEEE. In DNA form, the CDR3 reads TGTGCCAGCAGCCGGTCGAGGGCCGGGCATAATGAAAAACTGTTTTTT. Protein: CASSRSRAGHNEKLFF.

The chain carries TRBV28 and TRBJ2-7, with D possibly matching TRBD2 (5 bases). V was clipped by 8 bases and J by 0 bases, with 17 bases between them. The CDR3 sequence is 15 residues long. CDR1 and CDR2 from the germline V gene are MDHEN and SYDVKM. CDR3 sequence reads: CASCPGVASSYEQYF. The CDR3 DNA reads TGTGCCAGCTGTCCCGGAGTAGCGAGCTCCTACGAGCAGTACTTC.

This chain connects TRBV11-2 to TRBJ2-7, with 12 bases identical to TRBD1. With 6 bases clipped from V and 6 bases from J, the junction kept 6 bases outside the gene matches. Looked up from germline, CDR1 is SGHAT and CDR2 is FQNNGV. The CDR3 spans 14 residues. This chain's CDR3 is CASSLGTGGLEQYF. DNA of the CDR3: TGTGCCAGCAGTCTCGGGACAGGGGGCCTCGAGCAGTACTTC.

V is TRBV19 and J is TRBJ2-7; tentative D call: TRBD2 (5 bases). Trimming removed 6 bases at V and 6 bases at J, with 12 bases between. This CDR3 contains 12 residues. Germline assignment: CDR1 LNHDA and CDR2 SQIVND (reference sequence). The DNA of the CDR3 is TGTGCCAGTAGAGATGGCCGGGGCGAGCAGTACTTC. Protein sequence: CASRDGRGEQYF.

The rearrangement joins TRBV27 to TRBJ2-7; TRBD2 matches 9 bases. The CDR3 contains 14 residues. Germline CDR1 MNHEY, CDR2 SMNVEV (reference sequence). V was clipped by 5 bases and J by 3 bases; unmatched bases: 5. CDR3 in DNA: TGTGCCAGCAGTGGAACGACTAGCGGCTACGAGCAGTACTTC. Translating gives CASSGTTSGYEQYF.

This chain uses TRBV4-1 with TRBJ2-7; D is unclear. This CDR3 spans 14 amino acids. Germline assignment: CDR1 MGHRA and CDR2 YSYEKL. The germline V and J ends were trimmed by 4 bases and 6 bases, with 16 bases remaining between them. CDR3 protein: CASSPHGAPVEQYF. CDR3 DNA: TGCGCCAGCAGCCCCCATGGTGCGCCGGTCGAGCAGTACTTC.

V usage is TRBV6-4 and J usage is TRBJ2-5; TRBD2 might be the D (6 bases). TRBJ2-7 explains the end of the DNA better; the J call may be wrong. The CDR3 spans 15 residues. The germline V gene has CDR1 MRHNA and CDR2 SNTAGT. The CDR3 sequence: CASSDSSGASSEQYF. CDR3 nucleotide sequence: TGTGCCAGCAGTGACTCGTCGGGAGCTTCGTCCGAGCAGTACTTC.